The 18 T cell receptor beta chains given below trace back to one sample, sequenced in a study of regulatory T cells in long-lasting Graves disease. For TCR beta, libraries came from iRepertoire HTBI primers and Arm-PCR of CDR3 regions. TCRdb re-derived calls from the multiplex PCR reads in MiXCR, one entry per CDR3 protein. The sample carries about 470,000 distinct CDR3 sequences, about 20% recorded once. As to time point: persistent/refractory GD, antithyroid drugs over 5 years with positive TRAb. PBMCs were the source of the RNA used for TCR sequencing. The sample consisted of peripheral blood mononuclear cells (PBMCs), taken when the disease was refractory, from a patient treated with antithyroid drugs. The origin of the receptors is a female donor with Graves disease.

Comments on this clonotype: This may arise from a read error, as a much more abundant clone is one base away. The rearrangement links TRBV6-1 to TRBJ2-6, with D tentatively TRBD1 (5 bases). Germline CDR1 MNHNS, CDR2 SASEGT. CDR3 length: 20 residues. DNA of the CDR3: TGTGCCAGCAGTGACCCATGGCAGGGTATTATCCTCTCTGGGGCCAGCGTCCTGACTTTC. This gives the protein CASSDPWQGIILSGASVLTF.

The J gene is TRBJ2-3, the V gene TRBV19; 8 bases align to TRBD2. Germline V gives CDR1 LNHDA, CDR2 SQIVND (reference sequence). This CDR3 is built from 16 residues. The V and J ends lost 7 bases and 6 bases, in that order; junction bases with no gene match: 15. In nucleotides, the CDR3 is TGTGCCAGTACTCCCCGCCCAGCGGGAGTAGTCGATACGCAGTATTTT. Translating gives CASTPRPAGVVDTQYF.

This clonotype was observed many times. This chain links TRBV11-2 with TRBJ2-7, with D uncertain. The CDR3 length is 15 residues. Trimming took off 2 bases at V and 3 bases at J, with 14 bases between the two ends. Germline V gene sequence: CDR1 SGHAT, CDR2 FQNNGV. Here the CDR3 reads CASSLTPRINYEQYF. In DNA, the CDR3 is TGTGCCAGCAGCTTAACGCCCAGGATCAACTACGAGCAGTACTTC.

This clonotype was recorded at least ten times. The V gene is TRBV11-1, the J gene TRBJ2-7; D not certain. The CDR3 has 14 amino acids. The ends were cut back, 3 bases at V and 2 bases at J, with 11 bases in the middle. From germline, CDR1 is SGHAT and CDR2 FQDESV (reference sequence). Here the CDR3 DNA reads TGTGCCAGCAGCTTCTTCACCGGTACCTACGAGCAGTACTTC. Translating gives CASSFFTGTYEQYF.

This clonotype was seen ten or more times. This chain's CDR3 is CASRRLQGATNYGYTF. Written as DNA, the CDR3 is TGTGCCAGCAGGCGATTACAGGGGGCGACCAACTATGGCTACACCTTC. The J gene is TRBJ1-2, the V gene TRBV11-2, with TRBD1 matching 9 bases. The CDR3 totals 16 residues. The J segment lost 2 bases and the V segment lost 6 bases, leaving 10 bases of the junction unmatched. Germline V lookup: CDR1 SGHAT, CDR2 FQNNGV. Full variable domain (missing parts from reference TRBV11-2 and TRBJ1-2): EAGVAQSPRYKIIEKRQSVAFWCNPISGHATLYWYQQILGQGPKLLIQFQNNGVVDDSQLPKDRFSAERLKGVDSTLKIQPAKLEDSAVYLCASRRLQGATNYGYTFGSGTRLTVV.

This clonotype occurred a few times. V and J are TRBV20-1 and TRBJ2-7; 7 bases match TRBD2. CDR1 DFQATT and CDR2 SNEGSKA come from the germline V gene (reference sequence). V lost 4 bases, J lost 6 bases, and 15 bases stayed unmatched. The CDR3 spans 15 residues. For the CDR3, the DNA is TGCAGTGCTAAGACCCCCCAGGGAGGGCCGGGCGAGCAGTACTTC. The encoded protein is CSAKTPQGGPGEQYF.

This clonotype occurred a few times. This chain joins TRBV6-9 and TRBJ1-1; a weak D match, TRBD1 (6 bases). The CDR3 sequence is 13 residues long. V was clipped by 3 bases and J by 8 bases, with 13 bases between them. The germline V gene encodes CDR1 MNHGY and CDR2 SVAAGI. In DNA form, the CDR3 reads TGTGCCAGCAGTTACTTGGGGGCAGCGGAAGCTTTCTTT. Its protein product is CASSYLGAAEAFF.

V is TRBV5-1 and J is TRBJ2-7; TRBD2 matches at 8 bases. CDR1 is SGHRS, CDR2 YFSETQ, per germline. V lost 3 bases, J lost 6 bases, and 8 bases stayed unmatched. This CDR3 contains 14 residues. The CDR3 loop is CASSSGLAWCEQYF. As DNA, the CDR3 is TGCGCCAGCAGCTCCGGACTAGCTTGGTGCGAGCAGTACTTC.

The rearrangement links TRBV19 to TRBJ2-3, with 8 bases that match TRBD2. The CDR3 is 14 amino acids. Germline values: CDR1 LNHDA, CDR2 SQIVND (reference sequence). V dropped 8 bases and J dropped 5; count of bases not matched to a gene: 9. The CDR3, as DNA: TGTGCCAGTGGTGTAGCGGGGCTGAGAGATACGCAGTATTTT. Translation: CASGVAGLRDTQYF.

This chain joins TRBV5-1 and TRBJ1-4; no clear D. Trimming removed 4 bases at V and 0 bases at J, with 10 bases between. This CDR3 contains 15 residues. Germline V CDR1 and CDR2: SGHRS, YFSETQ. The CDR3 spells CASSGRSATNEKLFF. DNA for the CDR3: TGCGCCAGCAGCGGCCGGAGTGCAACTAATGAAAAACTGTTTTTT. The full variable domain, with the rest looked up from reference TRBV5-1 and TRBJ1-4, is KAGVTQTPRYLIKTRGQQVTLSCSPISGHRSVSWYQQTPGQGLQFLFEYFSETQRNKGNFPGRFSGRQFSNSRSEMNVSTLELGDSALYLCASSGRSATNEKLFFGSGTQLSVL.

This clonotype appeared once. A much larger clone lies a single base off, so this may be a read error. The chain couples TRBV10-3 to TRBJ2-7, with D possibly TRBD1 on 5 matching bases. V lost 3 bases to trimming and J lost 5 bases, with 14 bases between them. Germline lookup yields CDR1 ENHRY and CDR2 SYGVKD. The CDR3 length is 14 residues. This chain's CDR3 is CAISEGAGLHEQYF. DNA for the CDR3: TGTGCCATCAGTGAAGGGGCCGGGCTCCACGAGCAGTACTTC.

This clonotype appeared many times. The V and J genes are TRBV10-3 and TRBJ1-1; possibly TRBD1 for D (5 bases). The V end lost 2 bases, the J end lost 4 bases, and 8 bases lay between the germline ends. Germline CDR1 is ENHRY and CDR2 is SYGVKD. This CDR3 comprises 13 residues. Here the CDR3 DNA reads TGTGCCATCAGTGAGCAGGGAGGCACTGAAGCTTTCTTT. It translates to CAISEQGGTEAFF.

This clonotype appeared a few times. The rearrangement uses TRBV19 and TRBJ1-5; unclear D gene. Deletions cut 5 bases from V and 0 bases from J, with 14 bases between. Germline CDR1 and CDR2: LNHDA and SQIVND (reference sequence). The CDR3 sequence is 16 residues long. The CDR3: CASSESSGYSNQPQHF. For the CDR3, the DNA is TGTGCCAGTAGTGAATCAAGCGGATATAGCAATCAGCCCCAGCATTTT.

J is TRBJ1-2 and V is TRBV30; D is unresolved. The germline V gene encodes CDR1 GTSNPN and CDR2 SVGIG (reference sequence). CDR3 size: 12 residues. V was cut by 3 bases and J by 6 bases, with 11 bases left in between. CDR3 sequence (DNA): TGTGCCTGGAGAAAAGGGCGGCATGGCTACACCTTC. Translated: CAWRKGRHGYTF.

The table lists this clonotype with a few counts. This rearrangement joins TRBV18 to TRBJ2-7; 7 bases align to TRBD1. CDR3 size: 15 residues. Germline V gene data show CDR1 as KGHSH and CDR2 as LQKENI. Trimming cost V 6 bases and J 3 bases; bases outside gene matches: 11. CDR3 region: CASSLLRDSLYEQYF. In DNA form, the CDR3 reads TGTGCCAGCTCCCTCCTTCGGGACAGCCTCTACGAGCAGTACTTC.

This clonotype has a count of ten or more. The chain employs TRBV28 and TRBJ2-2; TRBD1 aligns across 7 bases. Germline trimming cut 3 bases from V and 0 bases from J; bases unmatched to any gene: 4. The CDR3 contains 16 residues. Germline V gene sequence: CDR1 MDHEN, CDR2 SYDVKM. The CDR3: CASSFPGQTNTGELFF. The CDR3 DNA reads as TGTGCCAGCAGTTTCCCGGGACAGACGAACACCGGGGAGCTGTTTTTT.

The CDR3 here is CTARQGGGDTEAFF. CDR3 in DNA: TGCACCGCCCGACAGGGCGGGGGAGACACTGAAGCTTTCTTT. The chain carries TRBV29-1 and TRBJ1-1; 7 positions match TRBD1. The germline V gene encodes CDR1 SQVTM and CDR2 ANQGSEA. The CDR3 extends over 14 amino acids.

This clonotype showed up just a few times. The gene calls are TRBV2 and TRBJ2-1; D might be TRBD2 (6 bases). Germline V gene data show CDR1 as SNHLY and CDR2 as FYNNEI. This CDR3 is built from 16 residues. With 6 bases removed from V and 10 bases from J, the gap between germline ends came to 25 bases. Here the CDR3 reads CASSESTRGIEDEQFF. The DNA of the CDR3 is TGTGCCAGCAGCGAATCAACGCGCGGGATAGAAGACGAGCAGTTCTTC. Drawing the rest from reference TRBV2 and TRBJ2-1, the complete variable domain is EPEVTQTPSHQVTQMGQEVILRCVPISNHLYFYWYRQILGQKVEFLVSFYNNEISEKSEIFDDQFSVERPDGSNFTLKIRSTKLEDSAMYFCASSESTRGIEDEQFFGPGTRLTVL.